The 11 T cell receptor beta chains reported below all come from one sample, sequenced in a study of T cells in Graves' hyperthyroidism and ophthalmopathy (dated by TCRdb to between 2019 and 2020). Library method: multiplex PCR. For sequencing, an Illumina HiSeq 2000 was employed. The TCR beta CDR3 regions were amplified from RNA transcripts. The TCR CDR3 was subjected to a first round of RT-PCR using the HTBI primer set and the Qiagen OneStep RT-PCR kit. TCRdb reprocessing: public reads trimmed at Q25 with fastp, clones called with MiXCR, in-frame beta chains kept. CDR3 protein duplicates are merged, each entry listing the most common genes and DNA. The sample table holds fewer than 550,000 distinct CDR3 sequences, of which 15% to 18% were seen once. In total, the top ten clones hold roughly 7.4% of the sample. Sequencing input: blood. These receptors came from a woman aged 18-29 years with Graves' hyperthyroidism.

This clonotype was detected ten times or more. J is TRBJ2-6 and V is TRBV10-3, with unresolved D. V gave up 3 bases and J gave up 0 bases, with 6 bases separating them. CDR1 and CDR2 from the germline V gene are ENHRY and SYGVKD. The CDR3 consists of 15 residues. The CDR3 DNA is TGTGCCATCAGTGACGGCCTCTCTGGGGCCAACGTCCTGACTTTC. Amino acid sequence: CAISDGLSGANVLTF.

This clonotype was found a few times. A much larger clone lies a single base off, so this may be a read error. This chain connects TRBV24-1 to TRBJ1-2; 7 bases are a match to TRBD1. This CDR3 comprises 13 residues. The V gene's germline CDR1 is KGHDR and CDR2 SFDVKD. J lost 7 bases, V lost 6 bases, and 7 bases had no gene match. DNA for the CDR3: TGTGCCACCAGTACAGGGGCTAGCTGTGGCTACACCTTC. This sequence encodes CATSTGASCGYTF.

With regard to this clonotype: Being one base from a much bigger clone, this may be a read error. V gene TRBV7-9 combines with J gene TRBJ1-5; D gene uncertain. The CDR3 has 15 residues. The V gene's germline CDR1 is SEHNR and CDR2 FQNEAQ (reference sequence). V lost 5 bases and J 5 bases, leaving 16 bases between the germline ends. This chain's CDR3 is CASSPGLSPDQPQHF. The CDR3 DNA is TGTGCCAGCAGCCCTGGACTCTCGCCGGATCAGCCCCAGCATTTT.

There are many counts of this clonotype. The V call is TRBV7-3, the J call TRBJ2-3; D ambiguous. Germline lookup yields CDR1 SGHTA and CDR2 FQGTGA. The CDR3 spans 13 residues. Trimming removed 6 bases at V and 4 bases at J, with 11 bases between. CDR3 region: CASSSKPSDTQYF. CDR3 DNA: TGTGCCAGCAGTTCAAAGCCGTCAGATACGCAGTATTTT.

This clonotype appeared many times. This chain uses TRBV27 with TRBJ2-7; 13 bases fit TRBD2. This CDR3 has 17 residues. CDR1 is MNHEY, CDR2 SMNVEV, per germline (reference sequence). Unmatched junction bases numbered 10, after V lost 5 bases and J lost 3 bases. The CDR3 spells CASSTRTSGSKVYEQYF. DNA of the CDR3: TGTGCCAGCAGTACAAGGACTAGCGGGAGTAAGGTCTACGAGCAGTACTTC.

This clonotype was observed at least ten times. The chain combines TRBV12-3 or TRBV12-4 with TRBJ1-2, with 8 bases lining up with TRBD1. CDR3 size: 15 residues. The junction had 13 bases not matched to a gene; V was cut back by 6 bases and J by 7 bases. CDR3 bases: TGTGCCAGCAGACGGGATGGACAGGGTCCCTCTGGCTACACCTTC. As protein: CASRRDGQGPSGYTF.

The chain's CDR3 is CASSEEVASTGELFF. CDR3 DNA sequence: TGTGCCAGCAGTGAAGAGGTAGCGAGCACCGGGGAGCTGTTTTTT. The rearrangement joins TRBV2 to TRBJ2-2; possibly TRBD2 for D (5 bases). The CDR3 runs 15 residues. Deletions cut 1 base from V and 4 bases from J, with 10 bases between. Looked up from germline, CDR1 is SNHLY and CDR2 is FYNNEI.

In the case of this clonotype: At one end the junction does not follow the germline gene, possibly because of a read error. The rearrangement uses TRBV5-1 and TRBJ2-1; D may be TRBD2 (7 bases). This CDR3 is 18 amino acids long. The germline V gene encodes CDR1 SGHRS and CDR2 YFSETQ. The CDR3 region is CASSLPLDLRGRSNEQFF. Written as DNA, the CDR3 is TGTGCCAGCAGCCTCCCTTTGGACTTGCGGGGGCGAAGTAATGAGCAGTTCTTC.

Ten or more counts support this clonotype. The chain combines TRBV19 with TRBJ1-1; no clear D. The CDR3 is made up of 15 amino acids. Germline values: CDR1 LNHDA, CDR2 SQIVND (reference sequence). V was pared by 1 base and J by 0 bases, with 9 bases between. The CDR3 bases are TGTGCCAGTAGTATAGGTACTAACCTGAACACTGAAGCTTTCTTT. It is translated as CASSIGTNLNTEAFF.

This clonotype was detected many times. The rearrangement joins TRBV12-3 or TRBV12-4 to TRBJ2-7; D is ambiguous. The CDR3 loop spans 11 amino acids. Trimming left V 6 bases short and J 7 bases short, with 10 bases between. The CDR3 protein is CASSRLGEQYF. Written as DNA, the CDR3 is TGTGCCAGCAGCCGTCTGGGAGAGCAGTACTTC.

V and J are TRBV6-2 or TRBV6-3 and TRBJ1-1; the match to TRBD1 covers 7 bases. The CDR3 totals 14 residues. Germline-derived CDR1 and CDR2 are MNHEY and SVGEGT. J lost 4 bases, V lost 6 bases, and 8 bases had no gene match. Here the CDR3 reads CASSEGQAGTEAFF. CDR3 sequence (DNA): TGTGCCAGCAGCGAAGGACAGGCGGGCACTGAAGCTTTCTTT.